These 16 T cell receptor beta chains originate from one sample sequenced in a study of OX40 agonist ivuxolimab in advanced cancers. Clones were sequenced by immunoSEQ multiplex PCR, and TCRdb holds only the in-frame ones, with some missing. The data show 99,000 or so clones, roughly 95% seen once. The starting material was CD4+ or CD8+ T cells sorted from blood, obtained in a trial of the OX40 agonist ivuxolimab. These receptors were taken from an adult with an advanced solid tumor such as melanoma, head and neck, liver or kidney cancer.

The chain couples TRBV27 to TRBJ2-7; D is perhaps TRBD1 (6 bases). The CDR3 runs 12 residues. Trimming removed 10 bases from V and 6 bases from J, with 16 bases in between. Germline V gene lookup returns CDR1 MNHEY and CDR2 SMNVEV (reference sequence). This chain's CDR3 is CATHTGLSEQYF. The CDR3 DNA reads TGTGCCACGCATACAGGGTTGAGCGAGCAGTACTTC.

Only one count was recorded for this clone. The chain carries TRBV19 and TRBJ1-5; D is perhaps TRBD1 (5 bases). Germline CDR1 reads LNHDA; CDR2 reads SQIVND (reference sequence). The CDR3 has 14 amino acids. V was trimmed by 5 bases and J by 2 bases, leaving 10 bases between them. DNA for the CDR3: TGTGCCAGTAGTGACGGGACGGGCAATCAGCCCCAGCATTTT. This codes for CASSDGTGNQPQHF. Complete variable domain (other parts from reference TRBV19 and TRBJ1-5): DGGITQSPKYLFRKEGQNVTLSCEQNLNHDAMYWYRQDPGQGLRLIYYSQIVNDFQKGDIAEGYSVSREKKESFPLTVTSAQKNPTAFYLCASSDGTGNQPQHFGDGTRLSIL.

This sequence joins TRBV9 and TRBJ1-2, with D uncertain. The CDR3 consists of 14 residues. The V and J ends lost 4 bases and 2 bases respectively, with 12 bases between them. Germline CDR1 reads SGDLS; CDR2 reads YYNGEE. The chain's CDR3 is CASSPQDLNYGYTF. CDR3 sequence (DNA): TGTGCCAGCAGCCCGCAGGATCTAAACTATGGCTACACCTTC.

The V gene is TRBV7-2, the J gene TRBJ1-5; D might be TRBD1 (5 bases). This CDR3 spans 13 amino acids. Per germline, CDR1 SGHTA and CDR2 FQGNSA. Trimming stripped 5 bases from V and 8 bases from J, with 13 bases between. The CDR3 coding sequence is TGTGCCAGCAGCCGGGGGGGAGGAGAGCCCCAGCATTTT. This encodes CASSRGGGEPQHF.

The chain joins TRBV5-4 to TRBJ2-5; the D is unclear. Trimming removed 5 bases at V and 0 bases at J, with 14 bases between. The germline V gene has CDR1 SGHNT and CDR2 YYREEE (reference sequence). The CDR3 covers 15 residues. CDR3 loop: CASRPTLIDQETQYF. Here the CDR3 DNA reads TGTGCCAGCAGACCTACGCTTATCGACCAAGAGACCCAGTACTTC.

V gene TRBV27 combines with J gene TRBJ2-3; 14 bases line up with TRBD2. This CDR3 is built from 16 residues. V was clipped by 5 bases and J by 5 bases; unmatched bases: 6. From germline, CDR1 is MNHEY and CDR2 SMNVEV (reference sequence). CDR3 residues: CASSEGLAGAGDTQYF. CDR3 in DNA: TGTGCCAGCAGTGAGGGACTAGCGGGGGCTGGAGATACGCAGTATTTT.

V and J are TRBV5-1 and TRBJ2-7; 9 bases match TRBD1. The CDR3 totals 15 residues. V shed 2 bases, J shed 6 bases, and the junction held 9 bases outside the gene matches. Germline values: CDR1 SGHRS, CDR2 YFSETQ. CDR3 sequence (DNA): TGCGCCAGCAGCTTACAGGGGGCTAGCCTGTCCGAGCAGTACTTC. Protein: CASSLQGASLSEQYF. Based on the CDR3 plus reference TRBV5-1 and TRBJ2-7, the full variable domain is KAGVTQTPRYLIKTRGQQVTLSCSPISGHRSVSWYQQTPGQGLQFLFEYFSETQRNKGNFPGRFSGRQFSNSRSEMNVSTLELGDSALYLCASSLQGASLSEQYFGPGTRLTVT.

This chain uses TRBV9 with TRBJ1-1; 9 bases are a match to TRBD1. Germline V lookup: CDR1 SGDLS, CDR2 YYNGEE. The CDR3 sequence is 15 residues long. With 3 bases clipped from V and 3 bases from J, the junction kept 6 bases outside the gene matches. CDR3 residues: CASSGGTGWDTEAFF. The CDR3 nucleotides read TGTGCCAGCAGCGGGGGGACAGGGTGGGACACTGAAGCTTTCTTT.

This clone was found a few times. The rearrangement uses TRBV7-9 and TRBJ2-4, with D perhaps given as TRBD1 or TRBD2 (5 bases each). The CDR3 has 15 residues. Trimming shortened V by 0 bases and J by 3 bases, and 9 bases separated the two germline ends. Per the germline V gene, CDR1 is SEHNR and CDR2 is FQNEAQ (reference sequence). The CDR3 DNA follows: TGTGCCAGCAGCTTAGCTCGGGGCGACAAAAACATTCAGTACTTC. Protein sequence: CASSLARGDKNIQYF. Using reference TRBV7-9 and TRBJ2-4 for the parts outside the CDR3, the full variable domain is DTGVSQNPRHKITKRGQNVTFRCDPISEHNRLYWYRQTLGQGPEFLTYFQNEAQLEKSRLLSDRFSAERPKGSFSTLEIQRTEQGDSAMYLCASSLARGDKNIQYFGAGTRLSVL.

The chain is built from TRBV5-1 and TRBJ1-4; D is unresolved. This CDR3 spans 15 amino acids. The V gene lost 8 bases and the J gene lost 3 bases, with 17 bases spanning the gap. Germline CDR1 and CDR2: SGHRS and YFSETQ. The CDR3 sequence is CASSRLGEPNEKLFF. The CDR3 bases are TGCGCCAGTTCGCGGCTCGGGGAACCTAATGAAAAACTGTTTTTT. Full variable domain (outside the CDR3, taken from reference TRBV5-1 and TRBJ1-4): KAGVTQTPRYLIKTRGQQVTLSCSPISGHRSVSWYQQTPGQGLQFLFEYFSETQRNKGNFPGRFSGRQFSNSRSEMNVSTLELGDSALYLCASSRLGEPNEKLFFGSGTQLSVL.

The V gene is TRBV4-3, the J gene TRBJ2-7, with TRBD2 identical over 10 bases. V shed 0 bases, J shed 7 bases, and the junction held 6 bases outside the gene matches. Germline V gene data show CDR1 as LGHNA and CDR2 as YSLEER. The CDR3 contains 15 residues. The CDR3, as DNA: TGCGCCAGCAGCCAAGAACTAGCGGGAACGGGTGAGCAGTACTTC. It yields the protein CASSQELAGTGEQYF.

The chain combines TRBV27 with TRBJ1-6, with D unclear. V lost 2 bases and J lost 9, with 8 bases in between. Germline assignment: CDR1 MNHEY and CDR2 SMNVEV (reference sequence). The CDR3 sequence is 13 residues long. The CDR3 spells CASSLALSSPLHF. As DNA, the CDR3 is TGTGCCAGCAGTTTAGCGTTGAGTTCACCCCTCCACTTT.

The chain employs TRBV27 and TRBJ1-2, with 8 bases matching TRBD1. V was clipped by 4 bases and J by 4 bases; unmatched bases: 8. This CDR3 has 15 residues. In germline, CDR1 is MNHEY, CDR2 SMNVEV (reference sequence). The CDR3 DNA reads TGTGCCAGCAGTTCCCCCGGACAGGGCGTCTATGGCTACACCTTC. As protein: CASSSPGQGVYGYTF.

V usage is TRBV19 and J usage is TRBJ2-7; D is tentatively TRBD1 or TRBD2 (5 bases each). The CDR3 extends over 15 amino acids. Germline CDR1 and CDR2: LNHDA and SQIVND (reference sequence). V was trimmed by 5 bases and J by 1 base, leaving 15 bases between them. The CDR3 DNA reads as TGTGCCAGTAGTCCACCAGGGACGAGTTCCTACGAGCAGTACTTC. Protein product: CASSPPGTSSYEQYF.

The genes are TRBV27 and TRBJ2-6, with 8 bases that match TRBD1. J lost 5 bases, V lost 5 bases, and 5 bases had no gene match. This CDR3 is 15 amino acids long. Germline V gene sequence: CDR1 MNHEY, CDR2 SMNVEV (reference sequence). The CDR3 is CASSHRQGRANVLTF. The CDR3 coding sequence is TGTGCCAGCAGTCACAGACAGGGGAGGGCCAACGTCCTGACTTTC.

This clone has more than one count but fewer than ten. The rearrangement uses TRBV5-6 and TRBJ2-7; a weak D match, TRBD1 (7 bases). Between the trimmed V and J ends, which lost 0 bases and 5 bases, there was a span of 12 bases. The germline gives CDR1 SGHDT, CDR2 YYEEEE. The CDR3 length is 14 residues. CDR3 residues: CASSLAGRGDEQYF. DNA for the CDR3: TGTGCCAGCAGCTTGGCGGGCAGGGGGGACGAGCAGTACTTC.